This TCR beta chain was recorded in a study of shared clonotypes between healthy human individuals. Clones were sequenced by immunoSEQ multiplex PCR, and TCRdb holds only the in-frame ones, with some missing. This table holds some 630,000 clones, roughly 96% found once. CDR1 is PRHDT and CDR2 is FYEKMQ in the germline V gene (reference sequence). Unmatched junction bases numbered 0, after V lost 3 bases and J lost 5 bases. The length of the CDR3 is 14 residues. CD8 cells regarded as naive lacked CD45RO, were positively chosen for CCR7, and omitted terminally differentiated effector memory CD45RA+ cells.

This clonotype was obtained from a woman aged 30 to 39 in good health. The material sequenced was naive CD8+ T cells sorted from blood. The genes are TRBV13 and TRBJ1-4; 10 positions agree with TRBD1. The CDR3 DNA is TGTGCCAGCAGCTTGGGACAGGGGAATGAAAAACTGTTTTTT. Protein sequence: CASSLGQGNEKLFF.